This T cell receptor (beta chain) came from a study of neoadjuvant anti-PD-1 for oral cavity cancer. Study at large: Most patients had three to four biweekly doses of 3 mg/kg nivolumab before resection.

Findings and limits, study-wide: Pretreatment Treg/Th17 ratio correlated inversely with post-treatment tumor clonality.

Trimming removed 8 bases from V and 9 bases from J, with 17 bases in between. The CDR3 is made up of 14 amino acids. The germline CDR1 and CDR2 sequences are SNHLY and FYNNEI. This clone was found once. What it recognizes is unknown. Blood libraries mostly used 400 to 500 ng genomic DNA, six replicates each. Clones were sequenced by immunoSEQ multiplex PCR, and TCRdb holds only the in-frame ones, with some missing. The data contain approximately 72,000 clones, around 83% of them singletons. This chain links TRBV2 with TRBJ1-6; D remains unclear. This clonotype was sampled from a person aged 35-79 years with oral cavity squamous cell carcinoma. The source material was PBMCs, sampled before nivolumab (anti-PD-1) treatment. The CDR3 region is CASSEGGRSSPLHF. The CDR3 nucleotides are TGTGCCAGCTCAGAGGGAGGGAGGAGTTCACCCCTCCACTTT. The variable domain in full, completed from reference TRBV2 and TRBJ1-6, reads EPEVTQTPSHQVTQMGQEVILRCVPISNHLYFYWYRQILGQKVEFLVSFYNNEISEKSEIFDDQFSVERPDGSNFTLKIRSTKLEDSAMYFCASSEGGRSSPLHFGNGTRLTVT.